This T cell receptor (beta chain) was recovered during a study of identical twins. After removal of 4 bases from V and 6 bases from J, the junction contained 9 bases not matched to a gene. The CDR3 has 15 amino acids. The germline gives CDR1 SGHTA, CDR2 FQGNSA. This clonotype occurred a few times. Its antigen is unknown. TCRdb processed the 5' RACE reads anew with MiXCR; each CDR3 protein has one entry. Here the sample spans around 680,000 distinct CDR3 sequences, around 8.6% being singletons. Study-level results: Researchers caution that invariant MAIT and iNKT cells could partly confound zero-insertion analyses.

This sample was shared with a second study, whose subject was yellow fever vaccine responses in identical twins.

This clonotype was obtained from a woman between 18 and 30 years old in good health. This sequence joins TRBV7-2 and TRBJ2-7, with 10 bases fitting TRBD1. Specimen: PBMCs. The CDR3 protein is CASSSPDRGELEQYF. The CDR3 region has the DNA TGTGCCAGCAGCTCTCCGGACAGGGGGGAACTCGAGCAGTACTTC. Full variable domain (outside the CDR3, taken from reference TRBV7-2 and TRBJ2-7): GAGVSQSPSNKVTEKGKDVELRCDPISGHTALYWYRQSLGQGLEFLIYFQGNSAPDKSGLPSDRFSAERTGGSVSTLTIQRTQQEDSAVYLCASSSPDRGELEQYFGPGTRLTVT.